This passage covers 5 T cell receptor beta chains from one sample sequenced in a study of blood T cell repertoires in COVID-19. The data were produced by immunoSEQ multiplex PCR, yet TCRdb's version contains in-frame clones alone and is incomplete. The sample has fewer than 70,000 clones, roughly 87% seen once. Sequencing was done on a sample of peripheral blood. These receptors were collected from a man aged 45-65 years with active COVID-19.

This clone was observed once. The V gene is TRBV5-6, the J gene TRBJ1-2; D is undetermined. Trimming removed 2 bases from V and 3 bases from J, with 11 bases in between. CDR3 length: 14 residues. Germline CDR1 reads SGHDT; CDR2 reads YYEEEE. CDR3 coding DNA: TGTGCCAGCAGCTTAGCGGGTAGGGACTATGGCTACACCTTC. Its translation: CASSLAGRDYGYTF.

V usage is TRBV23-1 and J usage is TRBJ2-7; a weak D match, TRBD1 (6 bases). TRBV23-1 is an ORF, with its function uncertain. Trimming took 0 bases from V and 3 from J, leaving 12 bases between them. The CDR3 sequence is 15 residues long. The CDR3 DNA reads as TGCGCCAGCAGTCAATCGGTCCAGGGGCTCTACGAGCAGTACTTC. Encoded protein: CASSQSVQGLYEQYF.

This rearrangement joins TRBV20-1 to TRBJ2-1, with D uncertain. The length of the CDR3 is 11 residues. Per germline, CDR1 DFQATT and CDR2 SNEGSKA (reference sequence). Deletions cut 3 bases from V and 4 bases from J, with 4 bases between. CDR3 nucleotide sequence: TGCAGTGCTAGTTTATACAATGAGCAGTTCTTC. Translated, it gives CSASLYNEQFF.

V usage is TRBV5-1 and J usage is TRBJ2-3; no reliable D call. Germline V gene sequence: CDR1 SGHRS, CDR2 YFSETQ. Trimming stripped 5 bases from V and 6 bases from J, with 13 bases between. This CDR3 is built from 13 residues. The chain's CDR3 is CASRRGDGDTQYF. The CDR3 DNA reads TGCGCCAGCAGACGCGGCGACGGGGATACGCAGTATTTT.

The chain joins TRBV10-3 to TRBJ2-3; D might be TRBD2 (7 bases). This CDR3 comprises 14 residues. V shed 7 bases and J shed 5 bases, with 16 bases lying between them. The V gene's germline CDR1 is ENHRY and CDR2 SYGVKD. The CDR3 is CAINDRGALDTQYF. As DNA, the CDR3 is TGTGCCATCAATGATCGGGGGGCTCTAGATACGCAGTATTTT.